These T cell receptor beta chains were read from a single sample in a study of cytomegalovirus exposure and HLA in healthy donors. Profiled with immunoSEQ multiplex PCR; TCRdb holds only in-frame clones, not every one. This table has about 200,000 clones, roughly 68% appearing once. Sequenced input: PBMCs. The receptors stem from a woman aged 25 to 39 in good health and CMV-seronegative. The CDR3 runs from the conserved cysteine through the conserved F or W. The D gene is left open where the match is weak. Only part of the rows carry a size: once, few, many, or a class if the clone is expanded.

j_gene	v_gene	abundance	d_gene	CDR3nt	CDR3aa
TRBJ1-3	TRBV29-1	-	-	TGCAGCGTTGAAGATCCCCGGGGGGCGCATGGAAACACCATATATTTT	CSVEDPRGAHGNTIYF
TRBJ1-1	TRBV6-5	-	-	TGTGCCAGCAGTCCGAGTGAGAACACTGAAGCTTTCTTT	CASSPSENTEAFF
TRBJ2-1	TRBV11-2	-	TRBD1	TGTGCCAGCAGCTACCGGACAGGGAGCAATGAGCAGTTCTTC	CASSYRTGSNEQFF
TRBJ1-1	TRBV5-6	-	-	TGTGCCAGCAGCCCACTGACTTGGGGGGACACTGAAGCTTTCTTT	CASSPLTWGDTEAFF
TRBJ1-4	TRBV13	-	-	TGTGCCAGCAGCTACAGGGAGACGGGCGAAAAACTGTTTTTT	CASSYRETGEKLFF
TRBJ2-2	TRBV5-8	-	TRBD2	TGTGCCAGCAGCAGGCTGTTCGGGGGGGCCGACACCGGGGAGCTGTTTTTT	CASSRLFGGADTGELFF
TRBJ1-2	TRBV6-1	-	TRBD1	TGTGCCAGCAGCCCGACAGGGGACTATGGCTACACCTTC	CASSPTGDYGYTF
TRBJ2-7	TRBV30	-	TRBD1	TGTGCCTGGACCCACCGGGACAGGGACTACGAGCAGTACTTC	CAWTHRDRDYEQYF
TRBJ2-7	TRBV5-1	-	-	TGCGCCAGCAGCCGGTCGTCTTCGGGGGTTGGCGAGCAGTACTTC	CASSRSSSGVGEQYF
TRBJ2-7	TRBV5-1	-	-	TGCGCCAGCAGCTTGGCGGGGTCCGTCTTACGAATTTACGAGCAGTACTTC	CASSLAGSVLRIYEQYF
TRBJ2-5	TRBV9	few	-	TGTGCCAGCAGCGCCACGATCGAGGCGACCCAGTACTTC	CASSATIEATQYF
TRBJ1-2	TRBV27	-	TRBD1	TGTGCCAGCAGTAACCGCAACAGGGGCGGTGTTGGTGGCTACACCTTC	CASSNRNRGGVGGYTF
TRBJ2-7	TRBV10-3	-	TRBD1	TGTGCCATCAGTGAGTCGGGACAGGGGAAGGTCGAGCAGTACTTC	CAISESGQGKVEQYF
TRBJ1-3	TRBV9	-	-	TGTGCCAGCAGCGTAGATGGCTTCGGAAACACCATATATTTT	CASSVDGFGNTIYF
TRBJ2-6	TRBV2	-	-	TGTGCCAGCAGTAAAGGAGCGGGCTCCTCTGGGGCCAACGTCCTGACTTTC	CASSKGAGSSGANVLTF
TRBJ2-7	TRBV10-3	-	-	TGTGCCATCAGTGGGGGAACAGGAACTTACGAGCAGTACTTC	CAISGGTGTYEQYF
TRBJ1-1	TRBV5-1	-	-	TGCGCCAGCAGCACCCAGGCGAACACTGAAGCTTTCTTT	CASSTQANTEAFF
TRBJ2-3	TRBV5-1	-	TRBD2	TGCGCCAGCAGCTTGGGGGGGACTAGCGGGAGTTTCAAAGATACGCAGTATTTT	CASSLGGTSGSFKDTQYF
TRBJ2-6	TRBV7-8	few	TRBD1	TGTGCCAGCAGCTTAGCAAGGACAGGGGCGGCTGGGGCCAACGTCCTGACTTTC	CASSLARTGAAGANVLTF
TRBJ2-7	TRBV4-2	-	TRBD2	TGTGCCAGCAGCGAAAGTAGCGGGTGGGTCGTCAACGAGCAGTACTTC	CASSESSGWVVNEQYF
TRBJ1-2	TRBV27	-	-	TGTGCCAGCAGTTTAATCCCCCGCCTAGACCACTATGGCTACACCTTC	CASSLIPRLDHYGYTF
TRBJ2-7	TRBV11-3	-	-	TGTGCCAGCAGCCCCGGGTGGGGAGACGAGCAGTACTTC	CASSPGWGDEQYF
TRBJ2-2	TRBV2	-	-	TGTGCCAGCAGTGTTGGAGCGGGTCTCACCGGGGAGCTGTTTTTT	CASSVGAGLTGELFF
TRBJ1-1	TRBV5-1	-	TRBD1	TGCGCCAGCAGCAAACGGGGACAGGAGAACACTGAAGCTTTCTTT	CASSKRGQENTEAFF
TRBJ2-2	TRBV19	few	-	TGTGCCAGTAGCGGGAGTGTGGGGGAGCTGTTTTTT	CASSGSVGELFF
TRBJ1-1	TRBV5-1	once	-	TGCGCCAGCAGCTTGCAGGGGAACACTGAAGCTTTCTTT	CASSLQGNTEAFF
TRBJ2-7	TRBV7-8	-	TRBD2	TGTGCCAGCAGCTTAGCTGGCCTAGCGGGAGGCGAGCAGTACTTC	CASSLAGLAGGEQYF
TRBJ2-5	TRBV7-6	-	-	TGTGCCAGCAGCTTCCGCCAGGGTCCCCAAGAGACCCAGTACTTC	CASSFRQGPQETQYF
TRBJ2-1	TRBV9	-	TRBD2	TGTGCCAGCAGCCCCCGGACTAGCGGGAGGAATGAGCAGTTCTTC	CASSPRTSGRNEQFF
TRBJ2-7	TRBV25-1	once	TRBD1	TGTGCCAGCAGTGAATGGACAGGGAAGGGGTCCTACGAGCAGTACTTC	CASSEWTGKGSYEQYF
TRBJ2-3	TRBV5-4	-	TRBD1	TGTGCCAGCAGCCCCAGGACAGGGTGGGCAGATACGCAGTATTTT	CASSPRTGWADTQYF
TRBJ2-7	TRBV10-1	-	-	TGCGCCAGCAGCGGGGACATTCCTCCCTACGAGCAGTACTTC	CASSGDIPPYEQYF
TRBJ1-1	TRBV7-9	-	-	TGTGCCAGCAGCCCACGGGTTCAAGCCTCGAGGAACACTGAAGCTTTCTTT	CASSPRVQASRNTEAFF
TRBJ2-1	TRBV6-6	-	TRBD2	TGTGCCAGCAGTTACCGTTTAGCGGGGGGACATGAGCAGTTCTTC	CASSYRLAGGHEQFF
TRBJ1-1	TRBV5-1	-	TRBD1	TGCGCCAGCAGCTCTTACCACCGGGACAGGGGGATGAACACTGAAGCTTTCTTT	CASSSYHRDRGMNTEAFF
TRBJ1-1	TRBV30	-	-	TGTGCCTGGAGTCAGGTCGGATTAGCTGAAGCTTTCTTT	CAWSQVGLAEAFF
TRBJ2-1	TRBV9	-	TRBD2	TGTGCCAGCAGCGTAGCGGGAGGGGCCCCGAATGAGCAGTTCTTC	CASSVAGGAPNEQFF
TRBJ1-1	TRBV5-6	-	-	TGTGCCAGCAGCTCCATGCCAGGGTTGAACACTGAAGCTTTCTTT	CASSSMPGLNTEAFF
TRBJ2-5	TRBV7-7	-	TRBD2	TGTGCTAGCACCAGGGGGCTAGCGGGAGGAGAGACCCAGTACTTC	CASTRGLAGGETQYF
TRBJ2-6	TRBV4-3	-	TRBD1	TGCGCCAGCAGCCAAGAGTGGCAGGGGGCCCTCGGTGGGGCCAACGTCCTGACTTTC	CASSQEWQGALGGANVLTF
TRBJ2-5	TRBV6-1	-	-	TGTGCCACACTCAACGCGCGGACCCAGTACTTC	CATLNARTQYF
TRBJ2-2	TRBV4-3	-	TRBD2	TGCGCCAGCAGCCAAGATCAGGTAGCGGGAGTAGTATACGGGGAGCTGTTTTTT	CASSQDQVAGVVYGELFF
TRBJ1-1	TRBV5-1	-	-	TGCGCCAGCAGCTTGGCCTCAGGGGTGGAAGCTTTCTTT	CASSLASGVEAFF
TRBJ2-7	TRBV7-6	once	-	TGTGCCAGCAGCCTCCGACAGGACAGGCAGTACTTC	CASSLRQDRQYF
TRBJ2-5	TRBV9	-	TRBD2	TGTGCCAGCAGCGCCGGGGAGGGACTAGCGGGTACACAAGAGACCCAGTACTTC	CASSAGEGLAGTQETQYF
TRBJ2-6	TRBV9	-	-	TGTGCCAGCAGCGGGGTCAGGTCGGTCTCTGGGGCCAACGTCCTGACTTTC	CASSGVRSVSGANVLTF
TRBJ2-5	TRBV19	-	TRBD1	TGTGCCAGTAAGGGGACAGGGAGGAAGGAGCAGTACTTC	CASKGTGRKEQYF
TRBJ2-1	TRBV5-1	-	-	TGCGCCAGCAGCCTAAAGGGGGGGGCGGTAAGCTCCTACAATGAGCAGTTCTTC	CASSLKGGAVSSYNEQFF
TRBJ2-7	TRBV13	-	-	TGTGCCAGCAGCATGGTGGCGGGATCTCGCTACGAGCAGTACTTC	CASSMVAGSRYEQYF
TRBJ1-6	TRBV4-1	-	TRBD1	TGCGCCAGCAGCCATGAGGGGGCTGGGAATTCACCCCTCCACTTT	CASSHEGAGNSPLHF
TRBJ2-1	TRBV5-1	-	TRBD1	TGCGCCAGCAGCCGTACTGGACAGGACAATGAGCAGTTCTTC	CASSRTGQDNEQFF
TRBJ1-4	TRBV6-1	-	TRBD1	TGTGCCAGCAGTGAAGGCTCCGGGACAGGGTCGGGAAAACTGTTTTTT	CASSEGSGTGSGKLFF
TRBJ1-4	TRBV10-1	-	-	TGCGCCAGCAGTGAGTCCGGAGGCGTTAATGAAAAACTGTTTTTT	CASSESGGVNEKLFF
TRBJ2-5	TRBV11-2	once	-	TGTGCCAGCAGCTCAACGAGATCTCGGGAGACCCAGTACTTC	CASSSTRSRETQYF
TRBJ1-5	TRBV6-5	few	TRBD1	TGTGCCAGCAGGGCAGGACAGGGTAGGACTCAGCCCCAGCATTTT	CASRAGQGRTQPQHF
TRBJ2-7	TRBV4-1	-	TRBD2	TGCGCCAGCAGCCTTAGCGGGAGCTCCTACGAGCAGTACTTC	CASSLSGSSYEQYF
TRBJ1-2	TRBV5-4	few	-	TGTGCCAGCAGCCAAGACAGAAACTATGGCTACACCTTC	CASSQDRNYGYTF
TRBJ2-1	TRBV2	-	-	TGTGCCAGCAGTGAACGACAGCTCGGCGATGAGCAGTTCTTC	CASSERQLGDEQFF
TRBJ1-2	TRBV6-6	-	-	TGTGCCAGCAGTTTGCGGACTAGAAGGGGCTACACCTTC	CASSLRTRRGYTF